This entry lists 23 T cell receptor beta chains sequenced from one sample in a study of identical twins. TCRdb re-analysed the 5' RACE reads in MiXCR, keeping a single row per CDR3 protein. Counted here are 450,000 to 600,000 distinct CDR3 sequences, 20% to 25% occurring once; the ten biggest clones make up about 0.5%. In addition, the sample was reused for a study of yellow fever vaccine responses in identical twins.

Sequencing used CD4+ T cells sorted from blood. These receptors were taken from a woman between 18 and 29 years old in good health.

This clonotype has only a few counts. The V gene is TRBV2, the J gene TRBJ2-2; perhaps TRBD2 as D (6 bases). Trimming removed 6 bases at V and 2 bases at J, with 13 bases between. This CDR3 contains 15 residues. Per germline, CDR1 SNHLY and CDR2 FYNNEI. This chain's CDR3 is CASRVGLRNTGELFF. CDR3 DNA sequence: TGTGCCAGCAGAGTGGGACTCCGAAACACCGGGGAGCTGTTTTTT.

This clonotype was observed once. The V gene is TRBV10-3, the J gene TRBJ2-6, with 9 bases aligning to TRBD1. CDR3 length: 15 amino acids. Germline loops: CDR1 ENHRY, CDR2 SYGVKD. The V and J ends lost 6 bases and 2 bases, in that order; junction bases with no gene match: 2. Here the CDR3 reads CAIRGDRAGANVLTF. CDR3 bases: TGTGCCATCAGGGGGGACAGGGCTGGGGCCAACGTCCTGACTTTC.

CDR3 amino acids: CATSDPTRYGYTF. The CDR3 DNA sequence: TGTGCCACCAGTGATCCTACAAGGTATGGCTACACCTTC. The rearrangement joins TRBV24-1 to TRBJ1-2; no firm D call. The CDR3 has 13 residues. Between the trimmed V and J ends, which lost 3 bases and 5 bases, there was a span of 9 bases. The germline gives CDR1 KGHDR, CDR2 SFDVKD.

The CDR3 is CASSAAGNYNEQFF. The CDR3 DNA reads TGTGCCAGTAGTGCGGCAGGTAACTACAATGAGCAGTTCTTC. The chain recombines TRBV19 with TRBJ2-1; D is undetermined. Looked up from germline, CDR1 is LNHDA and CDR2 is SQIVND (reference sequence). The CDR3 is made up of 14 amino acids. Trimming left V 5 bases short and J 3 bases short, with 11 bases between.

This chain uses TRBV15 with TRBJ1-5; D is uncertain. CDR1 and CDR2 from the germline V gene are LNHNV and YYDKDF (reference sequence). CDR3 length: 14 amino acids. V was cut by 5 bases and J by 7 bases, with 15 bases left in between. For the CDR3, the DNA is TGTGCCACCAGCGACGACCCCATCCGCCAGCCCCAGCATTTT. It is translated as CATSDDPIRQPQHF.

This clonotype was observed many times. CDR3 DNA: TGTGCCAGCAGTGCCGAGGGAAGCACTGAAGCTTTCTTT. This encodes CASSAEGSTEAFF. The chain recombines TRBV6-1 with TRBJ1-1, with D hard to call. Between the trimmed V and J ends, which lost 4 bases and 4 bases, there was a span of 10 bases. Germline lookup yields CDR1 MNHNS and CDR2 SASEGT. CDR3 length: 13 amino acids.

Only a few counts were recorded for this clonotype. The chain carries TRBV3-1 and TRBJ2-1, with D maybe TRBD1 (5 bases). Germline assignment: CDR1 LGHDT and CDR2 YNNKEL (reference sequence). The CDR3 consists of 15 residues. With 0 bases removed from V and 7 bases from J, the gap between germline ends came to 13 bases. CDR3 sequence: CASSQDLGRVNEQFF. Written as DNA, the CDR3 is TGTGCCAGCAGCCAAGATCTCGGCAGGGTTAATGAGCAGTTCTTC.

This clonotype was found many times. The chain combines TRBV11-2 with TRBJ2-7; D not certain. The V end lost 5 bases, the J end lost 3 bases, and 11 bases lay between the germline ends. Germline V lookup: CDR1 SGHAT, CDR2 FQNNGV. The CDR3 sequence is 13 residues long. The CDR3 loop reads CASSTLDGYEQYV. CDR3 sequence (DNA): TGTGCCAGCAGCACCTTGGACGGCTACGAGCAGTACGTC.

The rearrangement links TRBV29-1 to TRBJ1-2, with 7 bases aligning to TRBD1. CDR3 length: 11 amino acids. With 8 bases clipped from V and 8 bases from J, the junction kept 8 bases outside the gene matches. The germline V gene encodes CDR1 SQVTM and CDR2 ANQGSEA. The CDR3 DNA reads as TGCAGCCAAAAGACAGGGAACGGCTACACCTTC. Protein product: CSQKTGNGYTF.

This clonotype was counted only a few times. The chain joins TRBV6-5 to TRBJ2-5, with D perhaps TRBD2 (6 bases). CDR3 length: 15 amino acids. With 1 base removed from V and 9 bases from J, the gap between germline ends came to 18 bases. Per germline, CDR1 MNHEY and CDR2 SVGAGI. The CDR3 DNA sequence: TGTGCCAGCAGTTACTGGGGCTCCACGGGGGAGTCCCAGTACTTC. Translating it yields CASSYWGSTGESQYF.

CDR3 in DNA: TGTGCCAGCAGCGTAGGGGACTTCACCTACGAGCAGTACTTC. The encoded protein is CASSVGDFTYEQYF. The chain links TRBV9 to TRBJ2-7; the D gene is possibly TRBD2 (6 bases). CDR1 is SGDLS, CDR2 YYNGEE, per germline. V was clipped by 0 bases and J by 2 bases, with 9 bases between them. The CDR3 runs to 14 residues.

This clonotype occurred a few times. The chain recombines TRBV2 with TRBJ1-4, with D possibly being TRBD1 (5 bases). The V end lost 0 bases, the J end lost 8 bases, and 16 bases lay between the germline ends. This CDR3 is built from 16 residues. From germline, CDR1 is SNHLY and CDR2 FYNNEI. The CDR3 here is CASSEARGGVGEKLFF. For the CDR3, the DNA is TGTGCCAGCAGTGAAGCGCGGGGAGGGGTCGGAGAAAAACTGTTTTTT. Full variable domain (remainder filled in from reference TRBV2 and TRBJ1-4): EPEVTQTPSHQVTQMGQEVILRCVPISNHLYFYWYRQILGQKVEFLVSFYNNEISEKSEIFDDQFSVERPDGSNFTLKIRSTKLEDSAMYFCASSEARGGVGEKLFFGSGTQLSVL.

This clonotype was seen a handful of times. This chain connects TRBV12-3 or TRBV12-4 to TRBJ1-1; D gene unclear. The CDR3 extends over 16 amino acids. The germline V and J ends were trimmed by 7 bases and 0 bases, with 18 bases remaining between them. CDR3 region: CASTRDTQFMNTEAFF. The DNA of the CDR3 is TGTGCCAGCACCCGAGACACCCAATTCATGAACACTGAAGCTTTCTTT.

The rearrangement links TRBV3-1 to TRBJ2-2; 9 positions match TRBD2. In germline, CDR1 is LGHDT, CDR2 YNNKEL (reference sequence). The J segment lost 3 bases and the V segment lost 3 bases, leaving 5 bases of the junction unmatched. The CDR3 sequence is 16 residues long. Here the CDR3 DNA reads TGTGCCAGCAGCCATTCCGCGGGAGGGGACACCGGGGAGCTGTTTTTT. Translation: CASSHSAGGDTGELFF. Filled out from reference TRBV3-1 and TRBJ2-2, the complete variable domain reads DTAVSQTPKYLVTQMGNDKSIKCEQNLGHDTMYWYKQDSKKFLKIMFSYNNKELIINETVPNRFSPKSPDKAHLNLHINSLELGDSAVYFCASSHSAGGDTGELFFGEGSRLTVL.

This clonotype showed up just a few times. The chain links TRBV5-1 to TRBJ2-3, with TRBD1 as a possible D gene (6 bases). CDR1 is SGHRS and CDR2 is YFSETQ in the germline V gene. V was clipped by 3 bases and J by 3 bases, with 8 bases between them. The CDR3 runs to 13 residues. CDR3 nucleotide sequence: TGCGCCAGCAGCTGGGACACAACAGATACGCAGTATTTT. As protein: CASSWDTTDTQYF.

This rearrangement joins TRBV6-2 or TRBV6-3 to TRBJ2-7; D is unclear. CDR3 length: 16 amino acids. From germline, CDR1 is MNHEY and CDR2 SVGEGT. The germline V and J ends were trimmed by 5 bases and 0 bases, with 17 bases remaining between them. The CDR3 region has the DNA TGTGCCAGCAGTCCTTATCCGGGCAAGAGCTCCTACGAGCAGTACTTC. The encoded protein is CASSPYPGKSSYEQYF.

The chain joins TRBV7-9 to TRBJ1-2; D is possibly TRBD1 (6 bases). The CDR3 runs to 14 residues. Germline V CDR1 and CDR2: SEHNR, FQNEAQ (reference sequence). Trimming removed 7 bases from V and 4 bases from J, with 16 bases in between. The CDR3 DNA is TGTGCCAGCACCCGATCAGGGGATACCTATGGCTACACCTTC. Encoded protein: CASTRSGDTYGYTF.

This clonotype was recorded a few times. The rearrangement links TRBV4-1 to TRBJ2-3, with D unresolved. The germline V gene encodes CDR1 MGHRA and CDR2 YSYEKL. Trimming removed 6 bases from V and 2 bases from J, with 9 bases in between. The CDR3 totals 13 residues. CDR3 region: CASSKTLTDTQYF. Here the CDR3 DNA reads TGCGCCAGCAGTAAGACCCTCACAGATACGCAGTATTTT.

This clonotype was seen more than once but under ten times. The genes are TRBV12-3 or TRBV12-4 and TRBJ2-5, with D possibly matching TRBD1 (5 bases). Deletions cut 3 bases from V and 5 bases from J, with 13 bases between. The CDR3 is 14 amino acids. CDR3 coding DNA: TGTGCCAGCAGTTTTAGGGGCGGCAGGGAGACCCAGTACTTC. Translated: CASSFRGGRETQYF.

This clonotype turned up a few times. V usage is TRBV3-1 and J usage is TRBJ1-1; D not resolved. Per germline, CDR1 LGHDT and CDR2 YNNKEL (reference sequence). The CDR3 is 14 residues long. V was trimmed by 4 bases and J by 4 bases, leaving 13 bases between them. This chain's CDR3 is CASSLSEGATEAFF. The CDR3 DNA reads as TGTGCCAGCAGCCTATCTGAAGGAGCCACTGAAGCTTTCTTT. The entire variable domain, with the rest obtained from reference TRBV3-1 and TRBJ1-1, is as follows: DTAVSQTPKYLVTQMGNDKSIKCEQNLGHDTMYWYKQDSKKFLKIMFSYNNKELIINETVPNRFSPKSPDKAHLNLHINSLELGDSAVYFCASSLSEGATEAFFGQGTRLTVV.

The rearrangement joins TRBV15 to TRBJ2-2; the D is unclear. The CDR3 has 12 amino acids. Germline CDR1 is LNHNV and CDR2 is YYDKDF (reference sequence). Trimming pared 1 base from V and 6 bases from J, leaving 3 bases between. The DNA of the CDR3 is TGTGCCACCAGCAGAGCCGCCGGGGAGCTGTTTTTT. Amino acids: CATSRAAGELFF.

This clonotype was seen at least ten times. The chain carries TRBV5-1 and TRBJ2-1; 10 bases agree with TRBD2. Germline loops: CDR1 SGHRS, CDR2 YFSETQ. CDR3 length: 15 amino acids. The V segment lost 1 base and the J segment 5 bases; nucleotides outside the gene matches: 3. This CDR3 is CASSLPSGRNNEQFF. CDR3 sequence (DNA): TGCGCCAGCAGCTTGCCTAGCGGGAGAAACAATGAGCAGTTCTTC.

The chain has TRBV20-1 and TRBJ2-1, with D unresolved. The germline gives CDR1 DFQATT, CDR2 SNEGSKA (reference sequence). The CDR3 is made up of 13 amino acids. V lost 6 bases and J 7 bases, leaving 16 bases between the germline ends. In DNA form, the CDR3 reads TGCAGTGCCAGTGGAGACGGAACTAATGAGCAGTTCTTC. It specifies CSASGDGTNEQFF.